Listed here is a single T cell receptor (beta chain). The CDR3 is 14 residues long. Trimming took 8 bases from V and 4 from J, leaving 15 bases between them. Germline V CDR1 and CDR2: SGHDN, FVKESK. The data were obtained in a study of T-cell memory formation after mild COVID-19. Each CDR3 protein is one row after TCRdb ran MiXCR on the 5' RACE reads. The table shows about 340,000 distinct CDR3 sequences, with over 10% occurring only once. The chain carries TRBV14 and TRBJ2-1; D is undetermined. The sequenced sample was PBMCs or a T cell subset sorted from them (not recorded which). The TCR comes from a man aged 18 to 29 who had mild COVID-19 (a few samples of this study predate the infection). Cell type and time point are not known. CDR3 DNA: TGTGCCAGCTCCCAATCCTCGGTTTACAATGAGCAGTTCTTC. Translated: CASSQSSVYNEQFF.